The 15 T cell receptor beta chains reported below all come from one sample, sequenced in a study of blood T cell repertoires in COVID-19 (dated by TCRdb to between 2020 and 2021). Library construction relied on the immunoSEQ multiplex PCR assay. TCRdb carries this immuneACCESS record with in-frame sequences only. Its versions omit some clonotypes, under half of them owing to an unresolved V gene in the studies checked, with the rest unexplained. A total of 160,000 or so clones appear in this sample, 80% of them only once. The ten top clones hold around 5.9% of the sample. The specimen sequenced was PBMCs or T cells enriched from blood (not recorded which). Receptors were obtained from a man in his forties who had recovered from COVID-19.

This rearrangement joins TRBV5-1 to TRBJ1-3, with no clear D. The CDR3 totals 15 residues. Trimming took off 2 bases at V and 0 bases at J, with 9 bases between the two ends. Germline V lookup: CDR1 SGHRS, CDR2 YFSETQ. CDR3 loop: CASSFTPDSGNTIYF. The CDR3 nucleotides read TGCGCCAGCAGCTTCACACCTGACTCTGGAAACACCATATATTTT.

This clone has just one count. The chain joins TRBV19 to TRBJ1-1, with 8 bases identical to TRBD1. With 4 bases clipped from V and 4 bases from J, the junction kept 5 bases outside the gene matches. There are 14 residues in the CDR3. The germline CDR1 and CDR2 sequences are LNHDA and SQIVND (reference sequence). CDR3 bases: TGTGCCAGTAGTACACAGGGGGGCGGCACTGAAGCTTTCTTT. Amino acids: CASSTQGGGTEAFF.

V usage is TRBV15 and J usage is TRBJ2-1; D call uncertain. V was pared by 1 base and J by 4 bases, with 11 bases between. This CDR3 contains 15 residues. Germline CDR1 is LNHNV and CDR2 is YYDKDF (reference sequence). The CDR3 nucleotides are TGTGCCACCAGCAGAGGGAATTCTAGGTACAATGAGCAGTTCTTC. This codes for CATSRGNSRYNEQFF.

This clone appeared a few times. This chain uses TRBV3-1 (or the pseudogene TRBV3-2) with TRBJ2-3, with 10 bases that match TRBD2. The CDR3 extends over 15 amino acids. CDR1 and CDR2 from the germline V gene are LGHDT and YNNKEL (reference sequence). Trimming cost V 8 bases and J 4 bases; bases outside gene matches: 9. The DNA of the CDR3 is TGTGCCAGCCAACTAGCGGGGTATAAGGCAGATACGCAGTATTTT. This translates into CASQLAGYKADTQYF.

This chain connects TRBV13 to TRBJ1-1; D not certain. CDR3 length equals 13 residues. CDR1 and CDR2 (germline): PRHDT, FYEKMQ (reference sequence). V was pared by 2 bases and J by 1 base, with 5 bases between. The CDR3 here is CASSLTRNTEAFF. For the CDR3, the DNA is TGTGCCAGCAGCTTAACTAGGAACACTGAAGCTTTCTTT.

The V call is TRBV30, the J call TRBJ1-3; D remains ambiguous. CDR1 is GTSNPN and CDR2 is SVGIG in the germline V gene (reference sequence). This CDR3 has 13 amino acids. V gave up 4 bases and J gave up 4 bases, with 11 bases separating them. The DNA for the CDR3 is TGTGCCTGGATAGGCGGCCTGGGAAACACCATATATTTT. It yields the protein CAWIGGLGNTIYF.

This chain connects TRBV27 to TRBJ2-6, with 10 bases matching TRBD1. V lost 8 bases, J lost 5 bases, and 9 bases stayed unmatched. This CDR3 comprises 16 residues. Per the germline V gene, CDR1 is MNHEY and CDR2 is SMNVEV (reference sequence). CDR3 amino acids: CASGGQGSFRANVLTF. Written as DNA, the CDR3 is TGTGCCAGCGGGGGACAGGGGAGTTTTAGGGCCAACGTCCTGACTTTC.

The V and J genes are TRBV7-8 and TRBJ2-5; D is undetermined. Germline V lookup: CDR1 SGHVS, CDR2 FQNEAQ. The ends were cut back, 6 bases at V and 5 bases at J, with 13 bases in the middle. The CDR3 has 13 residues. The CDR3 DNA sequence: TGTGCCAGCAGATTTGGTCCCAGTGAGACCCAGTACTTC. It is translated as CASRFGPSETQYF.

This chain links TRBV5-4 with TRBJ2-1; D gene unclear. With 4 bases removed from V and 0 bases from J, the gap between germline ends came to 11 bases. This CDR3 comprises 15 residues. Germline V gene sequence: CDR1 SGHNT, CDR2 YYREEE (reference sequence). The chain's CDR3 is CASSAPLSSYNEQFF. CDR3 sequence (DNA): TGTGCCAGCAGCGCACCCCTCAGCTCCTACAATGAGCAGTTCTTC.

The chain employs TRBV7-8 and TRBJ1-1; no firm D call. This CDR3 is built from 16 residues. Trimming took 1 base from V and 5 from J, leaving 17 bases between them. Germline lookup yields CDR1 SGHVS and CDR2 FQNEAQ. CDR3 nucleotides: TGTGCCAGCAGCTTAGGGGGAGGGAAAGGTAAAACTGAAGCTTTCTTT. It specifies CASSLGGGKGKTEAFF.

The CDR3 region has the DNA TGCGCCAGCAGCCCGAGACAGTCTCAAACCAATTCACCCCTCCACTTT. It translates to CASSPRQSQTNSPLHF. This chain connects TRBV5-1 to TRBJ1-6; perhaps TRBD1 as D (5 bases). The CDR3 contains 16 residues. Germline-derived CDR1 and CDR2 are SGHRS and YFSETQ. Trimming removed 4 bases at V and 7 bases at J, with 18 bases between.

The chain is built from TRBV27 and TRBJ2-3; D is unresolved. Per the germline V gene, CDR1 is MNHEY and CDR2 is SMNVEV (reference sequence). This CDR3 spans 11 amino acids. V was shortened by 5 bases and J by 7 bases, with 7 bases between the two germline ends. CDR3 nucleotide sequence: TGTGCCAGCAGTACTTTCAATACGCAGTATTTT. Translation gives CASSTFNTQYF.

The V and J genes are TRBV5-4 and TRBJ1-1; 9 nucleotides align to TRBD1. This CDR3 is built from 14 residues. Trimming at V came to 3 bases and at J to 7 bases, leaving 7 bases not matched to a gene. Germline CDR1 reads SGHNT; CDR2 reads YYREEE (reference sequence). The CDR3 nucleotides read TGTGCCAGCAGCTCCGGGACAGGGCGCTTTGAAGCTTTCTTT. Translating gives CASSSGTGRFEAFF.

Here the CDR3 reads CASSLARTGINSPLHF. The CDR3 DNA sequence: TGTGCCAGCAGCTTGGCGAGGACAGGAATAAATTCACCCCTCCACTTT. This chain joins TRBV5-6 and TRBJ1-6; 7 bases agree with TRBD1. Germline trimming cut 0 bases from V and 7 bases from J; bases unmatched to any gene: 7. The CDR3 extends over 16 amino acids. In germline, CDR1 is SGHDT, CDR2 YYEEEE.

The CDR3 here is CASRETGGSPLHF. CDR3 in DNA: TGTGCCAGCAGAGAGACAGGGGGATCACCCCTCCACTTT. The J gene is TRBJ1-6, the V gene TRBV12-3 or TRBV12-4; 9 bases match TRBD1. This CDR3 has 13 residues. The V and J ends lost 6 bases and 10 bases, in that order; junction bases with no gene match: 4.